One sample yielded the 32 T cell receptor beta chains listed below, sequenced in a study of blood T cell repertoires in COVID-19. This table comes from immunoSEQ multiplex PCR, and its TCRdb copy is limited to in-frame clones, with some not included. This table has around 230,000 clones, roughly 90% appearing once. The source material was peripheral blood. These receptors all come from a man in his 60s who had recovered from COVID-19.

V gene TRBV4-1 combines with J gene TRBJ1-6, with TRBD1 matching 7 bases. Unmatched junction bases numbered 4, after V lost 2 bases and J lost 3 bases. The CDR3 extends over 16 amino acids. CDR1 MGHRA and CDR2 YSYEKL come from the germline V gene. The CDR3 DNA is TGCGCCAGCAGCCAACCAGGGGGAAACTATAATTCACCCCTCCACTTT. This sequence encodes CASSQPGGNYNSPLHF.

This clone has a single count. The gene calls are TRBV18 and TRBJ1-4; D possibly corresponds to TRBD1 (5 bases). Trimming pared 3 bases from V and 3 bases from J, leaving 11 bases between. Germline lookup yields CDR1 KGHSH and CDR2 LQKENI. The CDR3 has 15 amino acids. CDR3 bases: TGTGCCAGCTCACCCCAGACAGCTTCTAATGAAAAACTGTTTTTT. It codes for CASSPQTASNEKLFF.

This clone was seen a handful of times. The rearrangement uses TRBV24-1 and TRBJ1-2; the D gene is possibly TRBD1 (5 bases). Deletions cut 1 base from V and 8 bases from J, with 10 bases between. The CDR3 runs 13 residues. Germline lookup yields CDR1 KGHDR and CDR2 SFDVKD. For the CDR3, the DNA is TGTGCCACCAGTGATTTTCAGGGAAGGGGCTACACCTTC. Amino acid sequence: CATSDFQGRGYTF.

V gene TRBV27 combines with J gene TRBJ2-4; TRBD1 might be the D (6 bases). Germline-derived CDR1 and CDR2 are MNHEY and SMNVEV (reference sequence). This CDR3 has 14 residues. V was shortened by 3 bases and J by 6 bases, with 12 bases between the two germline ends. The CDR3 sequence is CASSFGQWGNIQYF. The CDR3 region has the DNA TGTGCCAGCAGTTTCGGACAGTGGGGAAACATTCAGTACTTC.

The CDR3 loop reads CATSDSRAGQGILNTQYF. The CDR3, as DNA: TGTGCCACCAGTGATTCCCGTGCGGGACAGGGTATACTCAATACGCAGTATTTT. The chain carries TRBV24-1 and TRBJ2-3; 9 bases map to TRBD1. The germline V gene encodes CDR1 KGHDR and CDR2 SFDVKD. J gave up 7 bases and V 2 bases, and 15 bases lay outside the gene matches. The CDR3 is made up of 18 amino acids.

This clone was picked up one time. J is TRBJ1-4 and V is TRBV4-2, with D possibly being TRBD1 (5 bases). The germline V and J ends were trimmed by 3 bases and 8 bases, with 10 bases remaining between them. CDR3 length: 13 amino acids. Germline V CDR1 and CDR2: LGHNA, YNFKEQ. The DNA of the CDR3 is TGTGCCAGCAGCCAGGACATACGCGAAAAACTGTTTTTT. It encodes CASSQDIREKLFF.

The J gene is TRBJ1-6, the V gene TRBV5-4; D ambiguous. This CDR3 region has 15 residues. Trimming pared 7 bases from V and 1 base from J, leaving 12 bases between. Germline assignment: CDR1 SGHNT and CDR2 YYREEE (reference sequence). The CDR3, as DNA: TGTGCCAGCGGGCCCGGTGGGTCCTATAATTCACCCCTCCACTTT. Translating it yields CASGPGGSYNSPLHF.

The rearrangement links TRBV7-9 to TRBJ2-7; 12 nucleotides agree with TRBD1. With V trimmed by 6 bases and J by 6 bases, 12 bases remained unmatched. The CDR3 has 16 residues. The V gene's germline CDR1 is SEHNR and CDR2 FQNEAQ (reference sequence). In nucleotides, the CDR3 is TGTGCCAGCAGTTCGCTGATGGGACAGGGGGCTCTCGAGCAGTACTTC. It yields the protein CASSSLMGQGALEQYF.

CDR3 loop: CASSLNPQGRLSYEQYF. The CDR3 DNA follows: TGCGCCAGCAGCTTGAATCCACAGGGGCGTCTCTCTTACGAGCAGTACTTC. The V and J genes are TRBV5-1 and TRBJ2-7; 7 bases align to TRBD1. With V trimmed by 1 base and J by 4 bases, 14 bases remained unmatched. Germline V CDR1 and CDR2: SGHRS, YFSETQ. This CDR3 spans 17 amino acids. Full variable domain (remainder filled in from reference TRBV5-1 and TRBJ2-7): KAGVTQTPRYLIKTRGQQVTLSCSPISGHRSVSWYQQTPGQGLQFLFEYFSETQRNKGNFPGRFSGRQFSNSRSEMNVSTLELGDSALYLCASSLNPQGRLSYEQYFGPGTRLTVT.

The V call is TRBV28, the J call TRBJ1-2, with 7 positions matching TRBD1. V gave up 5 bases and J gave up 7 bases; unmatched junction bases: 7. Germline V CDR1 and CDR2: MDHEN, SYDVKM. The CDR3 covers 13 residues. CDR3 amino acids: CASSETGRGGYTF. CDR3 DNA: TGTGCCAGCAGTGAGACAGGGCGCGGTGGCTACACCTTC.

This clone was observed a single time. This chain uses TRBV3-1 (or the pseudogene TRBV3-2) with TRBJ1-5; 8 bases fit TRBD1. CDR3 size: 14 residues. J was trimmed by 5 bases and V by 3 bases; bases with no gene match: 3. CDR1 is LGHDT, CDR2 YNNKEL, per germline (reference sequence). CDR3 region: CASSHGQGDQPQHF. The CDR3 DNA reads as TGTGCCAGCAGCCACGGACAGGGAGATCAGCCCCAGCATTTT.

This clone has only a few counts. V usage is TRBV5-1 and J usage is TRBJ2-3; 7 bases are a match to TRBD1. CDR1 and CDR2 (germline): SGHRS, YFSETQ. Unmatched junction bases numbered 5, after V lost 3 bases and J lost 7 bases. The CDR3 has 13 amino acids. CDR3 coding DNA: TGCGCCAGCAGCTACGACAGGGATAATACGCAGTATTTT. It is translated as CASSYDRDNTQYF. The full variable domain, its missing parts supplied by reference TRBV5-1 and TRBJ2-3, is KAGVTQTPRYLIKTRGQQVTLSCSPISGHRSVSWYQQTPGQGLQFLFEYFSETQRNKGNFPGRFSGRQFSNSRSEMNVSTLELGDSALYLCASSYDRDNTQYFGPGTRLTVL.

J is TRBJ2-2 and V is TRBV5-1, with TRBD2 matching 7 bases. V was clipped by 4 bases and J by 5 bases; unmatched bases: 11. Germline CDR1 SGHRS, CDR2 YFSETQ. The CDR3 runs to 16 residues. This CDR3 is CASSPGVREGTGELFF. CDR3 coding DNA: TGCGCCAGCAGCCCCGGGGTCAGGGAGGGGACCGGGGAGCTGTTTTTT.

The chain uses TRBV9 and TRBJ2-3; no firm D call. Trimming shortened V by 0 bases and J by 4 bases, and 6 bases separated the two germline ends. The CDR3 is 13 amino acids. Germline CDR1 reads SGDLS; CDR2 reads YYNGEE. The CDR3: CASSVGGSDTQYF. The CDR3 DNA reads TGTGCCAGCAGCGTAGGCGGTTCAGATACGCAGTATTTT.

This sequence joins TRBV4-2 and TRBJ1-2; D is perhaps TRBD1 (5 bases). Germline CDR1 and CDR2: LGHNA and YNFKEQ. V lost 1 base and J 7 bases, leaving 10 bases between the germline ends. The CDR3 consists of 13 residues. CDR3 sequence: CASSQAGRAGYTF. The DNA of the CDR3 is TGTGCCAGCAGCCAAGCGGGCAGGGCTGGCTACACCTTC.

This CDR3 reads CASSLFPGGTDTQYF. The CDR3 region has the DNA TGTGCCAGCAGCTTATTCCCAGGGGGCACAGATACGCAGTATTTT. This chain uses TRBV7-9 with TRBJ2-3, with D perhaps matching TRBD1 (6 bases). Per the germline V gene, CDR1 is SEHNR and CDR2 is FQNEAQ (reference sequence). The germline V and J ends were trimmed by 2 bases and 1 base, with 10 bases remaining between them. The CDR3 loop spans 15 amino acids. Based on the CDR3 plus reference TRBV7-9 and TRBJ2-3, the full variable domain is DTGVSQNPRHKITKRGQNVTFRCDPISEHNRLYWYRQTLGQGPEFLTYFQNEAQLEKSRLLSDRFSAERPKGSFSTLEIQRTEQGDSAMYLCASSLFPGGTDTQYFGPGTRLTVL.

There are a few counts of this clone. The chain carries TRBV6-5 and TRBJ2-5; maybe TRBD2 (6 bases). This CDR3 contains 15 residues. V gave up 2 bases and J gave up 3 bases, with 13 bases separating them. Per the germline V gene, CDR1 is MNHEY and CDR2 is SVGAGI. The CDR3 loop is CASSYTQGGKETQYF. CDR3 bases: TGTGCCAGCAGTTACACCCAGGGAGGAAAAGAGACCCAGTACTTC.

V usage is TRBV27 and J usage is TRBJ2-2, with a weak D call TRBD1 (5 bases). CDR1 and CDR2 from the germline V gene are MNHEY and SMNVEV (reference sequence). The CDR3 consists of 14 residues. V was trimmed by 2 bases and J by 3 bases, leaving 7 bases between them. The DNA for the CDR3 is TGTGCCAGCAGTTTAAGACAGTACACCGGGGAGCTGTTTTTT. This sequence encodes CASSLRQYTGELFF.

The chain joins TRBV15 to TRBJ1-1; unclear D gene. Germline CDR1 reads LNHNV; CDR2 reads YYDKDF (reference sequence). The CDR3 runs to 13 residues. V lost 0 bases and J lost 7, with 9 bases in between. CDR3 in amino acids: CATSRDEAGEAFF. The CDR3, as DNA: TGTGCCACCAGCAGAGACGAGGCGGGTGAAGCTTTCTTT.

The chain is built from TRBV24-1 and TRBJ2-1; 11 positions agree with TRBD1. CDR1 and CDR2 from the germline V gene are KGHDR and SFDVKD. V gave up 2 bases and J gave up 6 bases; unmatched junction bases: 5. The CDR3 covers 16 residues. CDR3 sequence reads: CATSDSGQGAINEQFF. In DNA form, the CDR3 reads TGTGCCACCAGTGATTCCGGACAGGGGGCTATCAATGAGCAGTTCTTC.

The chain carries TRBV7-9 and TRBJ2-3, with D possibly TRBD1 on 6 matching bases. The V and J ends lost 5 bases and 6 bases respectively, with 15 bases between them. This CDR3 has 14 residues. Germline lookup yields CDR1 SEHNR and CDR2 FQNEAQ (reference sequence). The CDR3 DNA reads TGTGCCAGCAGCCCTCGGTCTAGGGGGGATACGCAGTATTTT. It encodes CASSPRSRGDTQYF.

This clone is a singleton in its sample. The chain recombines TRBV5-8 with TRBJ1-1, with D perhaps matching TRBD1 (5 bases). The germline V gene has CDR1 SGHTS and CDR2 YDEGEE. The V and J ends lost 4 bases and 1 base respectively, with 14 bases between them. The CDR3 extends over 15 amino acids. The CDR3 loop is CASSLRHRSNTEAFF. The CDR3 DNA reads TGTGCCAGCAGCCTGAGACACAGGTCGAACACTGAAGCTTTCTTT.

The V and J genes are TRBV28 and TRBJ2-7; no clear D gene. There are 13 residues in the CDR3. The ends were cut back, 2 bases at V and 2 bases at J, with 7 bases in the middle. From germline, CDR1 is MDHEN and CDR2 SYDVKM. The DNA of the CDR3 is TGTGCCAGCAGTTTAACGTCGGCCTACGAGCAGTACTTC. Its protein is CASSLTSAYEQYF.

This chain joins TRBV13 and TRBJ2-3; D ambiguous. The ends were cut back, 6 bases at V and 11 bases at J, with 15 bases in the middle. The CDR3 spans 12 residues. The germline gives CDR1 PRHDT, CDR2 FYEKMQ (reference sequence). CDR3 in amino acids: CASSKTPHQQYF. The CDR3 coding sequence is TGTGCCAGCAGTAAGACTCCCCACCAGCAGTATTTT. Complete variable domain (other parts from reference TRBV13 and TRBJ2-3): AAGVIQSPRHLIKEKRETATLKCYPIPRHDTVYWYQQGPGQDPQFLISFYEKMQSDKGSIPDRFSAQQFSDYHSELNMSSLELGDSALYFCASSKTPHQQYFGPGTRLTVL.

V and J are TRBV6-5 and TRBJ1-1; D ambiguous. Germline CDR1 is MNHEY and CDR2 is SVGAGI. The CDR3 covers 14 residues. V lost 4 bases, J lost 0 bases, and 9 bases lay in between. CDR3 bases: TGTGCCAGCAGTTTCCATGACTTGAACACTGAAGCTTTCTTT. This sequence encodes CASSFHDLNTEAFF.

V usage is TRBV14 and J usage is TRBJ2-7; maybe TRBD1 (5 bases). The V and J ends lost 0 bases and 4 bases respectively, with 13 bases between them. This CDR3 is 15 amino acids long. From germline, CDR1 is SGHDN and CDR2 FVKESK. In DNA, the CDR3 is TGTGCCAGCAGCCAAGATCCTGCCAGGGATTACGAGCAGTACTTC. This translates into CASSQDPARDYEQYF.

CDR3 protein: CASRAGTGYADTQYF. In nucleotides, the CDR3 is TGTGCCAGCAGGGCCGGGACAGGGTATGCAGATACGCAGTATTTT. The chain uses TRBV27 and TRBJ2-3; 9 bases agree with TRBD1. Losses at the gene ends were 6 bases for V and 4 bases for J; bases not matched to a gene: 8. Per germline, CDR1 MNHEY and CDR2 SMNVEV (reference sequence). The CDR3 is 15 residues long.

The chain is built from TRBV5-1 and TRBJ1-6; TRBD1 matches at 8 bases. The CDR3 loop spans 17 amino acids. Trimming took 0 bases from V and 3 from J; bases not matched to a gene: 5. Germline V lookup: CDR1 SGHRS, CDR2 YFSETQ. The CDR3 DNA reads as TGCGCCAGCAGCTTGGCCCGAGACAGGGGCTATAATTCACCCCTCCACTTT. This gives the protein CASSLARDRGYNSPLHF. Using reference TRBV5-1 and TRBJ1-6 for the parts outside the CDR3, the full variable domain is KAGVTQTPRYLIKTRGQQVTLSCSPISGHRSVSWYQQTPGQGLQFLFEYFSETQRNKGNFPGRFSGRQFSNSRSEMNVSTLELGDSALYLCASSLARDRGYNSPLHFGNGTRLTVT.

This rearrangement joins TRBV18 to TRBJ2-7, with D perhaps TRBD2 (6 bases). V lost 3 bases to trimming and J lost 7 bases, with 16 bases between them. CDR3 length: 14 residues. Germline loops: CDR1 KGHSH, CDR2 LQKENI. The CDR3 DNA reads TGTGCCAGCTCACCGCCGGGACTCCCAAGGGAGCAGTACGTC. Amino acids: CASSPPGLPREQYV.

A note on this clone: Other DNA sequences from this sample encode an identical CDR3 as well. The J gene is TRBJ1-6, the V gene TRBV5-1; tentative D call: TRBD1 (6 bases). Germline CDR1 and CDR2: SGHRS and YFSETQ. The V gene lost 0 bases and the J gene lost 10 bases, with 14 bases spanning the gap. The CDR3 contains 15 residues. The CDR3 region is CASSLAGRGRSPLHF. In DNA form, the CDR3 reads TGCGCCAGCAGCTTGGCGGGCAGGGGCAGGTCACCCCTCCACTTT. Filled out from reference TRBV5-1 and TRBJ1-6, the complete variable domain reads KAGVTQTPRYLIKTRGQQVTLSCSPISGHRSVSWYQQTPGQGLQFLFEYFSETQRNKGNFPGRFSGRQFSNSRSEMNVSTLELGDSALYLCASSLAGRGRSPLHFGNGTRLTVT.

The chain carries TRBV19 and TRBJ2-2; unclear D gene. Germline assignment: CDR1 LNHDA and CDR2 SQIVND (reference sequence). Trimming shortened V by 5 bases and J by 6 bases, and 7 bases separated the two germline ends. There are 12 residues in the CDR3. This CDR3 reads CASSPPSGELFF. CDR3 sequence (DNA): TGTGCCAGTAGTCCCCCGTCCGGGGAGCTGTTTTTT.

This clone was observed a single time. V and J are TRBV24-1 and TRBJ1-5, with TRBD1 matching over 10 bases. This CDR3 comprises 14 residues. Germline CDR1 is KGHDR and CDR2 is SFDVKD. V shed 5 bases and J 6 bases; nucleotides not matched to a gene: 3. This CDR3 is CATSGQGAGQPQHF. The CDR3 region has the DNA TGTGCCACCAGTGGACAGGGGGCGGGTCAGCCCCAGCATTTT.